The 19 T cell receptor beta chains below come from one sample, sequenced in a study of T cell changes during pregnancy in multiple sclerosis. Profiling relied on immunoSEQ multiplex PCR, and the TCRdb table lists in-frame clones only, not all of them. The table includes about 40,000 clones, roughly 85% detected once. The sample consisted of CD4+ T cells from peripheral blood mononuclear cells, taken after pregnancy. Receptor source: a female donor with multiple sclerosis, enrolled in a pregnancy study.

This clone was seen once. The CDR3 region has the DNA TGTGCCAGCAGCTCTGGGACAGCTCGAGGCAAACTGTTTTTT. Amino acids: CASSSGTARGKLFF. The chain links TRBV5-4 to TRBJ1-4; 7 bases map to TRBD1. CDR3 length: 14 residues. After removal of 3 bases from V and 11 bases from J, the junction contained 10 bases not matched to a gene. The germline CDR1 and CDR2 sequences are SGHNT and YYREEE (reference sequence).

CDR3 DNA: TGTGCCAGCAGCCCAAGCCGGGACTCACCAACGCAGTATTTT. As protein: CASSPSRDSPTQYF. The V gene is TRBV7-3, the J gene TRBJ2-3, with D tentatively TRBD2 (6 bases). This CDR3 is built from 14 residues. V dropped 5 bases and J dropped 9 bases, with 18 bases sitting between them. Germline CDR1 and CDR2: SGHTA and FQGTGA.

This sequence joins TRBV28 and TRBJ2-2; 7 bases align to TRBD2. The CDR3 is 14 residues long. With V trimmed by 8 bases and J by 8 bases, 11 bases remained unmatched. CDR1 and CDR2 (germline): MDHEN, SYDVKM. This chain's CDR3 is CASLGLLGFGELFF. The CDR3 nucleotides are TGTGCCAGCTTGGGACTACTCGGGTTTGGGGAGCTGTTTTTT.

The chain carries TRBV5-6 and TRBJ1-6; D uncertain. Germline CDR1 SGHDT, CDR2 YYEEEE. The V end was cut by 0 bases, the J end by 7 bases, with 14 bases between. The CDR3 is 16 residues long. CDR3 amino acids: CASSLGASSGNSPLHF. In DNA, the CDR3 is TGTGCCAGCAGCTTGGGGGCCAGCTCGGGGAATTCACCCCTCCACTTT.

This clone occurred once. The chain recombines TRBV20-1 with TRBJ1-2; D gene uncertain. Germline V gene sequence: CDR1 DFQATT, CDR2 SNEGSKA (reference sequence). V dropped 5 bases and J dropped 8 bases, with 12 bases sitting between them. The CDR3 is made up of 11 amino acids. In DNA form, the CDR3 reads TGCAGTGCTGCGGGCCAGTGGGGCTACACCTTC. Translated: CSAAGQWGYTF.

This chain uses TRBV2 with TRBJ2-5; 7 nucleotides agree with TRBD1. Germline V gene sequence: CDR1 SNHLY, CDR2 FYNNEI. There are 14 residues in the CDR3. Trimming at V came to 4 bases and at J to 0 bases, leaving 2 bases not matched to a gene. The chain's CDR3 is CASSGDRYQETQYF. As DNA, the CDR3 is TGTGCCAGCAGTGGGGACAGATACCAAGAGACCCAGTACTTC.

In this sample, this clone turned up once. The chain uses TRBV6-1 and TRBJ1-1, with a possible D match to TRBD1 (5 bases). Trimming took off 4 bases at V and 3 bases at J, with 12 bases between the two ends. Germline lookup yields CDR1 MNHNS and CDR2 SASEGT. The CDR3 covers 14 residues. CDR3 amino acids: CASSGTQVYTEAFF. The CDR3 DNA follows: TGTGCCAGCAGTGGTACACAGGTGTACACTGAAGCTTTCTTT.

V is TRBV2 and J is TRBJ1-1, with D possibly TRBD1 on 6 matching bases. This CDR3 spans 13 amino acids. With 6 bases removed from V and 7 bases from J, the gap between germline ends came to 15 bases. The germline gives CDR1 SNHLY, CDR2 FYNNEI. The CDR3 DNA follows: TGTGCCAGCAGCCCGGGACATCTCAATGAAGCTTTCTTT. Protein product: CASSPGHLNEAFF. The whole variable domain, filled in from reference TRBV2 and TRBJ1-1, reads EPEVTQTPSHQVTQMGQEVILRCVPISNHLYFYWYRQILGQKVEFLVSFYNNEISEKSEIFDDQFSVERPDGSNFTLKIRSTKLEDSAMYFCASSPGHLNEAFFGQGTRLTVV.

The sample holds a few counts of this clone. The rearrangement uses TRBV7-9 and TRBJ2-7, with 7 bases identical to TRBD1. Germline lookup yields CDR1 SEHNR and CDR2 FQNEAQ (reference sequence). J was trimmed by 5 bases and V by 7 bases; bases with no gene match: 14. The CDR3 covers 15 residues. Here the CDR3 DNA reads TGTGCCAGCATCAATAACAGGGGAAGGTTCGACGAGCAGTACTTC. Translation gives CASINNRGRFDEQYF.

The genes are TRBV2 and TRBJ2-1; TRBD2 might be the D (5 bases). The germline gives CDR1 SNHLY, CDR2 FYNNEI. Trimming cost V 7 bases and J 0 bases, with 19 bases left between them. CDR3 length: 17 residues. The CDR3 spells CASNEGMTFSSYNEQFF. The CDR3 region has the DNA TGTGCCAGCAATGAGGGTATGACTTTCAGCTCCTACAATGAGCAGTTCTTC.

The chain is built from TRBV9 and TRBJ1-4; D possibly corresponds to TRBD1 (6 bases). This CDR3 has 15 amino acids. The V and J ends lost 4 bases and 7 bases respectively, with 17 bases between them. Per germline, CDR1 SGDLS and CDR2 YYNGEE. The CDR3 nucleotides read TGTGCCAGCAGCTCCCTCGGGGGGCGAGCTGAAAAACTGTTTTTT. Its protein product is CASSSLGGRAEKLFF.

This chain joins TRBV6-5 and TRBJ1-2; no clear D gene. The V gene lost 1 base and the J gene lost 6 bases, with 9 bases spanning the gap. From germline, CDR1 is MNHEY and CDR2 SVGAGI. The CDR3 has 13 residues. For the CDR3, the DNA is TGTGCCAGCAGTTACTTGGGCCAGGATGGCTACACCTTC. Its translation: CASSYLGQDGYTF.

The rearrangement joins TRBV7-2 to TRBJ2-1; D might be TRBD2 (5 bases). This CDR3 region has 12 residues. CDR1 and CDR2 from the germline V gene are SGHTA and FQGNSA. The V and J ends lost 2 bases and 9 bases respectively, with 8 bases between them. The CDR3 sequence is CASSLNAGEQFF. The CDR3 DNA follows: TGTGCCAGCAGCTTAAACGCGGGTGAGCAGTTCTTC.

At least ten counts were recorded for this clone. This rearrangement joins TRBV6-1 to TRBJ1-5, with TRBD1 as a possible D gene (6 bases). Trimming left V 6 bases short and J 4 bases short, with 13 bases between. From germline, CDR1 is MNHNS and CDR2 SASEGT. The CDR3 length is 14 residues. The CDR3 nucleotides are TGTGCCAGCAGCCAAGACAGGTCGAATCAGCCCCAGCATTTT. This gives the protein CASSQDRSNQPQHF.

The chain is built from TRBV27 and TRBJ1-2; 8 bases are shared with TRBD1. V dropped 6 bases and J dropped 5; count of bases not matched to a gene: 17. The CDR3 length is 17 residues. Germline V gene sequence: CDR1 MNHEY, CDR2 SMNVEV (reference sequence). Here the CDR3 reads CASSPDDRGPSFYGYTF. The CDR3 coding sequence is TGTGCCAGCAGCCCAGACGACAGGGGACCATCTTTTTATGGCTACACCTTC.

The chain is built from TRBV7-2 and TRBJ2-2, with TRBD1 matching 7 bases. Trimming removed 4 bases from V and 5 bases from J; junction bases left unmatched: 7. This CDR3 is 15 amino acids long. Per germline, CDR1 SGHTA and CDR2 FQGNSA. The CDR3 coding sequence is TGTGCCAGCAGCTCCCGAAACAGGGGAACCGGGGAGCTGTTTTTT. Protein: CASSSRNRGTGELFF.

This clone occurred a few times. The DNA of the CDR3 is TGTGCCAGCAGCTCCGATTATTACGGGGACACTGAAGCTTTCTTT. Its translation is CASSSDYYGDTEAFF. The chain links TRBV7-2 to TRBJ1-1; D is undetermined. V was trimmed by 4 bases and J by 3 bases, leaving 15 bases between them. The CDR3 has 15 residues. Germline values: CDR1 SGHTA, CDR2 FQGNSA. Combining the CDR3 with reference TRBV7-2 and TRBJ1-1 gives the whole variable domain GAGVSQSPSNKVTEKGKDVELRCDPISGHTALYWYRQSLGQGLEFLIYFQGNSAPDKSGLPSDRFSAERTGGSVSTLTIQRTQQEDSAVYLCASSSDYYGDTEAFFGQGTRLTVV.

The chain couples TRBV5-6 to TRBJ2-5; no clear D. CDR3 length: 14 residues. Germline V gives CDR1 SGHDT, CDR2 YYEEEE. The germline V and J ends were trimmed by 0 bases and 2 bases, with 8 bases remaining between them. The CDR3 DNA reads as TGTGCCAGCAGCTTGGGAAGTACTCAAGAGACCCAGTACTTC. This gives the protein CASSLGSTQETQYF.

The chain recombines TRBV27 with TRBJ1-5, with TRBD1 matching over 8 bases. The germline gives CDR1 MNHEY, CDR2 SMNVEV (reference sequence). The CDR3 covers 15 residues. V was pared by 6 bases and J by 6 bases, with 10 bases of the junction left unmatched. In nucleotides, the CDR3 is TGTGCCAGCAGCCAAACTTGGACAGGGCGTCAGCCCCAGCATTTT. Translation gives CASSQTWTGRQPQHF.